What follows describes a single TCR beta chain. The sample is drawn from a study of cytomegalovirus exposure and HLA in healthy donors. The method was immunoSEQ multiplex PCR; TCRdb's version includes in-frame clones alone and lacks a portion of them. The table has about 110,000 clones, around 82% seen once; the top ten hold approximately 3%. The sample was PBMCs. The clonotype originates from a woman aged 18-29 years in good health and CMV-seronegative.

The CDR3 sequence is CASSRGGSSYNEQFF. The CDR3 DNA sequence: TGCGCCAGCAGTCGGGGGGGGAGCTCCTACAATGAGCAGTTCTTC. This chain links TRBV5-1 with TRBJ2-1, with TRBD2 identical over 8 bases. The CDR3 runs 15 residues. The V and J ends lost 5 bases and 0 bases, in that order; junction bases with no gene match: 4. In germline, CDR1 is SGHRS, CDR2 YFSETQ.